The next 10 T cell receptor beta chains were all read from a single sample in a study of T-cell reconstitution after alpha-beta-depleted transplantation in children (dated by TCRdb to about 2016). The meaning of the sample's treatment or condition label: allogeneic hematopoietic cell transplantation with graft depleted of TCRalphabeta T cells and CD19 B cells. Libraries came from PCR. Sequencing instrument: Illumina HiSeq 2500. Molecular barcoding was employed in the preparation of TCR libraries, with unique molecular identifiers being used to normalize TCRbeta repertoire quantification. Starting from the raw public reads, TCRdb applied fastp trimming at Q25, assembled clones with MiXCR and retained in-frame beta chains. Identical CDR3 protein sequences are pooled into one entry, listed with their most common genes and DNA. The sample contains about 240,000 distinct CDR3 sequences, under 30% of them found a single time. 2% to 3% of the sample lies in the top ten.

Sequencing used PBMCs, obtained before TCRalphabeta/CD19-depleted stem cell transplant. Receptors were obtained from a girl aged 2-10 years with Fanconi anemia, due to receive a stem cell transplant.

The chain couples TRBV20-1 to TRBJ2-1; D uncertain. V lost 1 base to trimming and J lost 4 bases, with 11 bases between them. Germline V lookup: CDR1 DFQATT, CDR2 SNEGSKA (reference sequence). The CDR3 spans 14 residues. The CDR3 protein is CSARVGSPYNEQFF. The CDR3 DNA follows: TGCAGTGCTAGAGTGGGCAGCCCTTACAATGAGCAGTTCTTC.

The J gene is TRBJ2-3, the V gene TRBV6-4; 10 bases align to TRBD2. V lost 5 bases, J lost 2 bases, and 1 base stayed unmatched. The germline gives CDR1 MRHNA, CDR2 SNTAGT. The CDR3 loop spans 14 amino acids. Here the CDR3 reads CASSSGGATDTQYF. The CDR3, as DNA: TGTGCCAGCAGTAGCGGGGGGGCCACAGATACGCAGTATTTT.

This clonotype was seen repeatedly, ten times or more. V gene TRBV29-1 combines with J gene TRBJ2-7; D is tentatively TRBD1 or TRBD2 (7 bases each). With 8 bases removed from V and 7 bases from J, the gap between germline ends came to 18 bases. Germline CDR1 reads SQVTM; CDR2 reads ANQGSEA. CDR3 length equals 12 residues. CDR3 amino acids: CSTRQGEGEQYF. CDR3 sequence (DNA): TGCAGCACTCGGCAGGGGGAGGGGGAGCAGTACTTC.

In its sample, this clonotype was seen many times. The CDR3 region has the DNA TGCAGCGTTGAAGAGATCTTAACTAAGGACACAGATACGCAGTATTTT. Protein product: CSVEEILTKDTDTQYF. The gene calls are TRBV29-1 and TRBJ2-3; unclear D gene. The germline CDR1 and CDR2 sequences are SQVTM and ANQGSEA. The CDR3 loop spans 16 amino acids. The germline V and J ends were trimmed by 0 bases and 2 bases, with 15 bases remaining between them.

Ten or more counts support this clonotype. The chain couples TRBV29-1 to TRBJ2-1, with 8 bases aligning to TRBD1. The CDR3 totals 12 residues. The V and J ends lost 3 bases and 8 bases, in that order; junction bases with no gene match: 3. Per the germline V gene, CDR1 is SQVTM and CDR2 is ANQGSEA. CDR3 amino acids: CSVDGTGYEQFF. CDR3 coding DNA: TGCAGCGTTGATGGGACAGGTTATGAGCAGTTCTTC.

This clonotype was recorded many times. This chain links TRBV12-3 or TRBV12-4 with TRBJ2-3; either TRBD1 or TRBD2 may fit D (6 bases each). Trimming removed 4 bases at V and 1 base at J, with 18 bases between. CDR3 length: 17 amino acids. The CDR3 spells CASSSETGASGTDTQYF. The CDR3 DNA reads as TGTGCCAGCAGTTCCGAGACGGGGGCTAGCGGCACAGATACGCAGTATTTT.

This chain connects TRBV6-5 to TRBJ2-5, with D perhaps matching TRBD2 (5 bases). V dropped 2 bases and J dropped 5 bases, with 9 bases sitting between them. Germline V lookup: CDR1 MNHEY, CDR2 SVGAGI. CDR3 length: 13 amino acids. CDR3 nucleotides: TGTGCCAGCAGTTACCCCGGCGGGGAGACCCAGTACTTC. This gives the protein CASSYPGGETQYF.

In this sample, this clonotype turned up many times. The chain carries TRBV12-3 or TRBV12-4 and TRBJ1-2; 9 bases match TRBD1. J lost 5 bases, V lost 7 bases, and 8 bases had no gene match. This CDR3 is built from 14 residues. The DNA for the CDR3 is TGTGCCAGCATCCCGGGACAGGGATCGTATGGCTACACCTTC. Translated, it gives CASIPGQGSYGYTF.

The rearrangement links TRBV7-9 to TRBJ2-1; D is perhaps TRBD2 (6 bases). This CDR3 contains 16 residues. V was pared by 4 bases and J by 0 bases, with 13 bases between. Germline V CDR1 and CDR2: SEHNR, FQNEAQ (reference sequence). The CDR3 coding sequence is TGTGCCAGCAGCTCCCGACTAGGCAGCTCCTACAATGAGCAGTTCTTC. Translating gives CASSSRLGSSYNEQFF.

This clonotype occurred many times. The genes are TRBV5-1 and TRBJ2-1; a weak D match, TRBD2 (5 bases). The CDR3 contains 15 residues. The ends were cut back, 4 bases at V and 1 base at J, with 12 bases in the middle. Germline assignment: CDR1 SGHRS and CDR2 YFSETQ. CDR3 sequence: CASSRDSVSYNEQFF. Here the CDR3 DNA reads TGCGCCAGCAGCCGGGATAGCGTGTCCTACAATGAGCAGTTCTTC. The full variable domain, with the rest looked up from reference TRBV5-1 and TRBJ2-1, is KAGVTQTPRYLIKTRGQQVTLSCSPISGHRSVSWYQQTPGQGLQFLFEYFSETQRNKGNFPGRFSGRQFSNSRSEMNVSTLELGDSALYLCASSRDSVSYNEQFFGPGTRLTVL.